These 20 T cell receptor beta chains came from one sample sequenced in a study of T cells in Graves' hyperthyroidism and ophthalmopathy. The source material, RNA transcripts, was used to amplify TCR beta CDR3 regions. First-round RT-PCR with HTBI primers amplified the TCR CDR3 region. TCRdb passed the multiplex PCR reads through MiXCR, listing each CDR3 protein once. The sample includes fewer than 750,000 distinct CDR3 sequences, 14% to 15% seen only once; the top ten take about 4%. The sequencing sample was made of blood. The receptors were sampled from a woman aged 40 to 50 with Graves' ophthalmopathy.

In this sample, this clonotype turned up many times. V usage is TRBV15 and J usage is TRBJ2-2; D gene unclear. The CDR3 length is 14 residues. CDR1 LNHNV and CDR2 YYDKDF come from the germline V gene (reference sequence). V was pared by 5 bases and J by 8 bases, with 15 bases between. This CDR3 reads CATSFLGPSGELFF. The CDR3 coding sequence is TGTGCCACCAGCTTCCTAGGACCCTCGGGGGAGCTGTTTTTT.

This clonotype has ten or more counts. This rearrangement joins TRBV7-2 to TRBJ2-7; D not certain. The CDR3 extends over 12 amino acids. The germline gives CDR1 SGHTA, CDR2 FQGNSA. V was shortened by 5 bases and J by 6 bases, with 11 bases between the two germline ends. CDR3 coding DNA: TGTGCCAGCAGCCAACAAAGTTTCGAGCAGTACTTC. It codes for CASSQQSFEQYF.

This clonotype was seen many times. V is TRBV6-1 and J is TRBJ2-7, with D possibly matching TRBD2 (5 bases). V lost 0 bases and J lost 3, with 6 bases in between. The CDR3 contains 13 residues. In germline, CDR1 is MNHNS, CDR2 SASEGT. This CDR3 reads CASSEARVYEQYF. The DNA for the CDR3 is TGTGCCAGCAGTGAAGCGCGGGTCTACGAGCAGTACTTC.

At least ten counts were recorded for this clonotype. The V call is TRBV12-3 or TRBV12-4, the J call TRBJ1-1; no definite D call. V lost 3 bases and J lost 8, with 10 bases in between. The CDR3 length is 12 residues. The CDR3 DNA reads TGTGCCAGCAGTTTTCGACGACGGGAAGCTTTCTTT. Translation gives CASSFRRREAFF.

This clonotype was counted ten times or more. The V gene is TRBV7-6, the J gene TRBJ2-7; D may be TRBD1 or TRBD2 (6 bases each). The germline V gene encodes CDR1 SGHVS and CDR2 FNYEAQ. This CDR3 has 16 residues. Trimming took 5 bases from V and 4 from J, leaving 21 bases between them. The CDR3 loop is CASSRGEAGKAYEQYF. The CDR3 DNA reads TGTGCCAGCAGCAGGGGGGAGGCAGGAAAGGCTTACGAGCAGTACTTC.

As regards this clonotype: A much larger clone differs by one base, so this may be a read error. The chain is built from TRBV2 and TRBJ2-2; the D call may be TRBD1 or TRBD2 (5 bases each). Germline loops: CDR1 SNHLY, CDR2 FYNNEI. The CDR3 totals 13 residues. DNA for the CDR3: TGTGCCAGCAGCGAAGGGGTGCCCGGGGATCTGTTTTTT. Translated: CASSEGVPGDLFF.

This clonotype was detected many times. This chain connects TRBV6-1 to TRBJ2-7, with D unclear. This CDR3 has 14 amino acids. Looked up from germline, CDR1 is MNHNS and CDR2 is SASEGT. The germline V and J ends were trimmed by 2 bases and 1 base, with 9 bases remaining between them. The CDR3 sequence: CASSERIISYEQYF. CDR3 DNA: TGTGCCAGCAGTGAACGTATTATATCCTACGAGCAGTACTTC.

This clonotype was recorded many times. V is TRBV7-2 and J is TRBJ2-3; D remains unclear. This CDR3 contains 13 residues. Trimming removed 2 bases from V and 2 bases from J, with 5 bases in between. Germline assignment: CDR1 SGHTA and CDR2 FQGNSA. The CDR3: CASSLSPTDTQYF. The CDR3, as DNA: TGTGCCAGCAGCTTAAGCCCCACAGATACGCAGTATTTT.

This clonotype was detected only a few times. CDR3 bases: TGTGCCAGCAGCTTAGGTTGGAGCCAGCCTGAAGCTTTCTTT. This gives the protein CASSLGWSQPEAFF. The rearrangement uses TRBV7-2 and TRBJ1-1, with D unclear. V shed 1 base and J shed 6 bases, with 12 bases lying between them. This CDR3 spans 14 amino acids. Germline V gene data show CDR1 as SGHTA and CDR2 as FQGNSA.

On this clonotype itself: An end of the junction does not agree with germline; a read error may underlie this. The rearrangement links TRBV12-3 or TRBV12-4 to TRBJ2-2, with D uncertain. The CDR3 has 13 amino acids. CDR3 protein: CGSRGPNTGELFF. In DNA, the CDR3 is TGTGGCAGCAGAGGACCGAACACCGGGGAGCTGTTTTTT.

This clonotype was detected many times. The gene calls are TRBV7-9 and TRBJ2-5, with 9 nucleotides matching TRBD2. Germline trimming cut 6 bases from V and 2 bases from J; bases unmatched to any gene: 4. The CDR3 is made up of 14 amino acids. The V gene's germline CDR1 is SEHNR and CDR2 FQNEAQ (reference sequence). DNA for the CDR3: TGTGCCAGCAGTGTCCTAGCGGGACAAGAGACCCAGTACTTC. The encoded protein is CASSVLAGQETQYF.

The gene calls are TRBV6-1 and TRBJ1-2, with a possible D match to TRBD1 (5 bases). The CDR3 covers 15 residues. Trimming removed 7 bases from V and 6 bases from J, with 21 bases in between. Per germline, CDR1 MNHNS and CDR2 SASEGT. CDR3 in amino acids: CASKPTLGGIHGYTF. The CDR3 DNA reads as TGTGCCAGCAAACCGACTTTGGGGGGTATACATGGCTACACCTTC.

This clonotype was found many times. The rearrangement uses TRBV6-2 or TRBV6-3 and TRBJ2-5, with D possibly being TRBD1 (6 bases). Germline V CDR1 and CDR2: MNHEY, SVGEGT. CDR3 length: 15 residues. Trimming removed 8 bases from V and 2 bases from J, with 18 bases in between. The DNA of the CDR3 is TGTGCCAGCCTCGAAACCGGGACACCTCAAGAGACCCAGTACTTC. As protein: CASLETGTPQETQYF.

The chain combines TRBV28 with TRBJ2-7; possibly TRBD1 or TRBD2 for D (7 bases each). Trimming took 8 bases from V and 3 from J, leaving 11 bases between them. There are 12 residues in the CDR3. Germline-derived CDR1 and CDR2 are MDHEN and SYDVKM. CDR3 region: CASGRGLYEQYF. CDR3 nucleotide sequence: TGTGCCAGCGGGAGGGGGCTCTACGAGCAGTACTTC.

This clonotype showed up many times. The chain carries TRBV28 and TRBJ1-2; the match to TRBD1 covers 7 bases. The CDR3 covers 14 residues. CDR1 is MDHEN and CDR2 is SYDVKM in the germline V gene. Trimming cost V 3 bases and J 6 bases; bases outside gene matches: 7. This CDR3 is CASSLAGGLDGYTF. In DNA, the CDR3 is TGTGCCAGCAGTTTGGCAGGGGGATTGGATGGCTACACCTTC.

The chain combines TRBV12-3 or TRBV12-4 with TRBJ2-2; 9 nucleotides line up with TRBD1. The CDR3 is made up of 17 amino acids. J lost 4 bases, V lost 6 bases, and 12 bases had no gene match. In nucleotides, the CDR3 is TGTGCCAGCAGCCTTCTACAGGGGGCAAGGATCACCGGGGAGCTGTTTTTT. Translation: CASSLLQGARITGELFF.

This clonotype has at least ten counts. V and J are TRBV7-3 and TRBJ2-5, with a weak D call TRBD2 (6 bases). V was cut by 1 base and J by 3 bases, with 9 bases left in between. The CDR3 is 14 amino acids. CDR1 is SGHTA, CDR2 FQGTGA, per germline. The CDR3 nucleotides read TGTGCCAGCAGCTTAAACGGGGGTGAAGAGACCCAGTACTTC. It specifies CASSLNGGEETQYF. Looking up the rest from reference TRBV7-3 and TRBJ2-5 gives the full variable domain: GAGVSQTPSNKVTEKGKYVELRCDPISGHTALYWYRQSLGQGPEFLIYFQGTGAADDSGLPNDRFFAVRPEGSVSTLKIQRTERGDSAVYLCASSLNGGEETQYFGPGTRLLVL.

This clonotype was observed at least ten times. This chain links TRBV12-3 or TRBV12-4 with TRBJ2-5, with D possibly called TRBD1 or TRBD2 (5 bases each). The V end was cut by 2 bases, the J end by 7 bases, with 17 bases between. CDR3 length: 15 residues. CDR3 in amino acids: CASSLWGSPAGTQYF. In DNA, the CDR3 is TGTGCCAGCAGTTTATGGGGGAGCCCCGCCGGGACCCAGTACTTC.

This clonotype was seen at least ten times. V and J are TRBV9 and TRBJ2-2; D is possibly TRBD1 (6 bases). Per the germline V gene, CDR1 is SGDLS and CDR2 is YYNGEE. V gave up 1 base and J gave up 1 base, with 11 bases separating them. CDR3 length equals 16 residues. In DNA, the CDR3 is TGTGCCAGCAGCGTATGGCCACAGGGGAACACCGGGGAGCTGTTTTTT. It translates to CASSVWPQGNTGELFF.

In this sample, this clonotype turned up many times. The chain links TRBV19 to TRBJ2-5, with 11 bases matching TRBD2. J gave up 2 bases and V 0 bases, and 11 bases lay outside the gene matches. Germline CDR1 LNHDA, CDR2 SQIVND (reference sequence). The CDR3 consists of 19 residues. CDR3 protein: CASSIDPPSTSGTQETQYF. CDR3 coding DNA: TGTGCCAGTAGTATAGACCCCCCTTCGACTAGCGGGACTCAAGAGACCCAGTACTTC.